This T cell receptor (beta chain) appears in the sequencing data of a study of tumor-infiltrating lymphocytes in primary liver carcinoma. In the study overall: Patients were both men and women, whose ages ran from 30 to 69 years.

A constant-region primer primed TCR beta cDNA synthesis from about 490 ng of total RNA. Modified slightly, ARM-PCR produced TCR beta libraries over three nested multiplex PCR rounds. Use of TRBV1-TRBV30 forward primers with a C-beta reverse primer characterized the first two PCR rounds, which lasted nine to eleven cycles each. TCRdb recomputed calls from the multiplex PCR reads with MiXCR, one row per CDR3 protein. The profile shows approximately 64,000 distinct CDR3 sequences, about two thirds of them singletons. General observations from the study: Only around 8-25% of top clones occurred in all five tumor regions. Researchers found tumor-adjacent and tumor-blood pairs overlapped less than tumor region pairs. Significantly greater top-250-clone fractions characterized tumors relative to blood (p = 0.039).

This clonotype was observed a handful of times. Its antigen is not identified. Sequence at one end of the junction differs from germline and may be a read error. From germline, CDR1 is MNHEY and CDR2 SVGAGI. CDR3 length equals 17 residues. From unsorted bulk tissue weighing roughly 18-30 mg, DNA and RNA were co-extracted. The sample taken for sequencing was liver tumor tissue from sampling region 4. Specified subset: tumor region T4, right-lateral pole. The sequence derives from a man aged 35 to 55 with primary liver carcinoma and hepatitis B virus infection. The J gene is TRBJ2-5, the V gene TRBV6-5; a possible D gene is TRBD2 (6 bases). The CDR3 nucleotides read TGTGCCAGCAGTTACTCGAGTAGCGGCGGGTCCCAAGAGGCCCAGTACTTC. Amino acids: CASSYSSSGGSQEAQYF.